Following are 24 T cell receptor beta chains from one sample sequenced in a study of response to subunit inactivated influenza vaccine. Each CDR3 protein gets one entry after TCRdb re-called the RT-PCR reads with MiXCR. Of about 800,000 distinct CDR3 sequences listed, 21% are singletons. Sequenced here: PBMCs from blood, sampled roughly 5 days after vaccination. The receptor source for this set is a man aged 45 to 65 who received an inactivated influenza vaccine.

This clonotype has more than one count but fewer than ten. The V gene is TRBV20-1, the J gene TRBJ1-1; D unclear. CDR3 length: 15 residues. V was pared by 0 bases and J by 1 base, with 12 bases between. Germline values: CDR1 DFQATT, CDR2 SNEGSKA (reference sequence). CDR3 bases: TGCAGTGCTAGAGATCTGATGTACCCGAACACTGAAGCTTTCTTT. Translated: CSARDLMYPNTEAFF.

This clonotype occurred a few times. The V and J genes are TRBV30 and TRBJ1-5; TRBD1 might be the D (6 bases). The CDR3 is made up of 13 amino acids. Between the trimmed V and J ends, which lost 2 bases and 11 bases, there was a span of 16 bases. CDR1 GTSNPN and CDR2 SVGIG come from the germline V gene (reference sequence). Here the CDR3 reads CAWSTWTEGAQHF. The CDR3, as DNA: TGTGCCTGGAGTACCTGGACAGAAGGGGCCCAGCATTTT. The full variable domain, rest sourced from reference TRBV30 and TRBJ1-5, is SQTIHQWPATLVQPVGSPLSLECTVEGTSNPNLYWYRQAAGRGLQLLFYSVGIGQISSEVPQNLSASRPQDRQFILSSKKLLLSDSGFYLCAWSTWTEGAQHFGDGTRLSIL.

This clonotype was seen many times. CDR3: CAISEFQGNTIYF. In nucleotides, the CDR3 is TGTGCCATCAGTGAGTTCCAGGGAAACACCATATATTTT. This sequence joins TRBV10-3 and TRBJ1-3; D unclear. The length of the CDR3 is 13 residues. Trimming left V 1 base short and J 4 bases short, with 5 bases between. Germline V gene sequence: CDR1 ENHRY, CDR2 SYGVKD.

The chain couples TRBV15 to TRBJ1-6, with no clear D. Trimming left V 0 bases short and J 10 bases short, with 7 bases between. This CDR3 spans 13 amino acids. Germline assignment: CDR1 LNHNV and CDR2 YYDKDF (reference sequence). The DNA of the CDR3 is TGTGCCACCAGCAGAGATCTTGGATCACCCCTCCACTTT. Amino acids: CATSRDLGSPLHF.

The rearrangement links TRBV7-2 to TRBJ2-7; 8 positions agree with TRBD2. CDR3 size: 16 residues. Germline loops: CDR1 SGHTA, CDR2 FQGNSA. V trimming: 1 base; J trimming: 4 bases; junction bases outside the gene matches: 9. The CDR3 spells CASSLGRAGDGYEQYF. CDR3 bases: TGTGCCAGCAGCTTAGGGCGAGCGGGAGACGGGTACGAGCAGTACTTC.

This clonotype was seen only a few times. This chain uses TRBV5-1 with TRBJ2-7, with 8 bases aligning to TRBD1. The V segment lost 4 bases and the J segment 2 bases; nucleotides outside the gene matches: 8. The germline gives CDR1 SGHRS, CDR2 YFSETQ. This CDR3 is built from 15 residues. This CDR3 is CASSPGQVSPYEQYF. In nucleotides, the CDR3 is TGCGCCAGCAGCCCGGGACAGGTTAGCCCCTACGAGCAGTACTTC.

V usage is TRBV25-1 and J usage is TRBJ2-5, with a tentative D call TRBD2 (7 bases). Trimming took off 3 bases at V and 9 bases at J, with 17 bases between the two ends. The CDR3 is 14 residues long. The germline V gene encodes CDR1 MGHDK and CDR2 SYGVNS. CDR3 DNA sequence: TGTGCCAGCAGTGAGGGGGGGCAGCAGGATCCCCAGTACTTC. Protein product: CASSEGGQQDPQYF.

V is TRBV5-1 and J is TRBJ2-7; TRBD1 aligns across 7 bases. V was pared by 2 bases and J by 6 bases, with 2 bases of the junction left unmatched. CDR3 length: 12 amino acids. CDR1 and CDR2 (germline): SGHRS, YFSETQ. The CDR3 DNA follows: TGCGCCAGCAGCTTTGACAGGGTCGAGCAGTACTTC. Its protein is CASSFDRVEQYF.

The chain employs TRBV20-1 and TRBJ2-7; tentatively, D is TRBD1 or TRBD2 (5 bases each). The germline CDR1 and CDR2 sequences are DFQATT and SNEGSKA (reference sequence). V lost 6 bases, J lost 7 bases, and 22 bases lay in between. The CDR3 extends over 14 amino acids. In DNA, the CDR3 is TGCAGTGCCAGATCCGGGACGCATGAGCTGGAGCAGTACTTC. Translated: CSARSGTHELEQYF.

A word on this clonotype: The junction shows a germline mismatch at one end, possibly a read error. The rearrangement joins TRBV20-1 to TRBJ1-2, with 8 bases aligning to TRBD1. CDR1 and CDR2 from the germline V gene are DFQATT and SNEGSKA (reference sequence). CDR3 size: 15 residues. CDR3: CSARERRQGSYGYTF. The CDR3 DNA sequence: TGCAGTGCCAGAGAGCGGAGACAGGGGTCCTATGGCTACACCTTC.

In its sample, this clonotype was seen a few times. The J gene is TRBJ2-1, the V gene TRBV12-3 or TRBV12-4; D unclear. Trimming left V 1 base short and J 5 bases short, with 9 bases between. The CDR3 extends over 14 amino acids. In DNA, the CDR3 is TGTGCCAGCAGTTTAGGAGACTGGGACAATGAGCAGTTCTTC. Translation: CASSLGDWDNEQFF.

There are many counts of this clonotype. V gene TRBV2 combines with J gene TRBJ2-7; tentatively, D is TRBD2 (6 bases). Germline V gene sequence: CDR1 SNHLY, CDR2 FYNNEI. The length of the CDR3 is 13 residues. The ends were cut back, 6 bases at V and 1 base at J, with 10 bases in the middle. CDR3 bases: TGTGCCAGCAGCCCTAGCGAGTCCTACGAGCAGTACTTC. Residues: CASSPSESYEQYF. Supplemented by reference TRBV2 and TRBJ2-7, the full variable domain reads EPEVTQTPSHQVTQMGQEVILRCVPISNHLYFYWYRQILGQKVEFLVSFYNNEISEKSEIFDDQFSVERPDGSNFTLKIRSTKLEDSAMYFCASSPSESYEQYFGPGTRLTVT.

This CDR3 is CASSPSLRDEQFF. Written as DNA, the CDR3 is TGTGCCAGTAGTCCCTCCCTGAGGGATGAGCAGTTCTTC. This sequence joins TRBV19 and TRBJ2-1, with a tentative D call TRBD2 (5 bases). Trimming pared 5 bases from V and 8 bases from J, leaving 13 bases between. This CDR3 is 13 amino acids long. The V gene's germline CDR1 is LNHDA and CDR2 SQIVND (reference sequence).

This chain connects TRBV28 to TRBJ1-1, with 7 bases lining up with TRBD1. Germline V lookup: CDR1 MDHEN, CDR2 SYDVKM. This CDR3 spans 14 amino acids. Trimming took 6 bases from V and 1 from J; bases not matched to a gene: 5. The chain's CDR3 is CASSSGGANTEAFF. Written as DNA, the CDR3 is TGTGCCAGCAGCTCAGGGGGAGCGAACACTGAAGCTTTCTTT.

The chain carries TRBV5-4 and TRBJ2-3; D is possibly TRBD1 (5 bases). The CDR3 is 15 amino acids. Trimming cost V 4 bases and J 4 bases, with 16 bases left between them. From germline, CDR1 is SGHNT and CDR2 YYREEE (reference sequence). DNA of the CDR3: TGTGCCAGCAGCCCCCCACCAGGGAATTCAGATACGCAGTATTTT. This sequence encodes CASSPPPGNSDTQYF.

About this clonotype itself: A clone one base away is much larger, so this may be a read error. The chain has TRBV29-1 and TRBJ1-5, with 9 nucleotides matching TRBD1. J gave up 6 bases and V 6 bases, and 3 bases lay outside the gene matches. This CDR3 region has 12 residues. Germline CDR1 is SQVTM and CDR2 is ANQGSEA. The CDR3, as DNA: TGCAGCGTAGGACAGGGGAGTCAGCCCCAGCATTTT. Translated, it gives CSVGQGSQPQHF.

This clonotype was observed many times. The chain carries TRBV29-1 and TRBJ2-3, with no clear D. The V gene lost 5 bases and the J gene lost 6 bases, with 12 bases spanning the gap. Germline values: CDR1 SQVTM, CDR2 ANQGSEA. The CDR3 contains 12 residues. CDR3 DNA sequence: TGCAGCGTTACGTCTCTTTGGGATACGCAGTATTTT. Amino acids: CSVTSLWDTQYF.

The genes are TRBV12-5 and TRBJ2-5; TRBD2 might be the D (6 bases). This CDR3 spans 15 amino acids. The V end was cut by 1 base, the J end by 2 bases, with 11 bases between. Germline V gene lookup returns CDR1 LGHNT and CDR2 FRNRAP. The CDR3 coding sequence is TGTGCTAGTGGTTTGGGGGCTGGGACTCAAGAGACCCAGTACTTC. Protein product: CASGLGAGTQETQYF.

This clonotype has more than one count but fewer than ten. The CDR3: CSARGLQSYNEQFF. DNA for the CDR3: TGCAGTGCTAGGGGACTGCAATCCTACAATGAGCAGTTCTTC. The V call is TRBV20-1, the J call TRBJ2-1, with a possible D match to TRBD2 (6 bases). The CDR3 totals 14 residues. CDR1 DFQATT and CDR2 SNEGSKA come from the germline V gene (reference sequence). The V end was cut by 3 bases, the J end by 1 base, with 10 bases between.

The chain couples TRBV9 to TRBJ2-1, with 9 positions matching TRBD2. The V segment lost 0 bases and the J segment 0 bases; nucleotides outside the gene matches: 7. CDR1 SGDLS and CDR2 YYNGEE come from the germline V gene. This CDR3 is 18 amino acids long. The CDR3 spells CASSVGWASGNSYNEQFF. The CDR3 nucleotides are TGTGCCAGCAGCGTAGGATGGGCTAGCGGGAACTCCTACAATGAGCAGTTCTTC.

This clonotype was counted between two and nine times. The rearrangement links TRBV9 to TRBJ1-4, with a weak D call TRBD1 (6 bases). Trimming took off 0 bases at V and 8 bases at J, with 14 bases between the two ends. Per the germline V gene, CDR1 is SGDLS and CDR2 is YYNGEE. The CDR3 consists of 15 residues. The CDR3 here is CASSVAGGRGEKLFF. CDR3 in DNA: TGTGCCAGCAGCGTAGCTGGGGGGCGCGGGGAAAAACTGTTTTTT.

CDR3 in amino acids: CASKAYNEQFF. The CDR3 nucleotides read TGTGCCAGCAAGGCCTACAATGAGCAGTTCTTC. V is TRBV6-2 or TRBV6-3 and J is TRBJ2-1; D unresolved. Germline-derived CDR1 and CDR2 are MNHEY and SVGEGT. V dropped 7 bases and J dropped 2 bases, with 3 bases sitting between them. The CDR3 has 11 amino acids.

This sequence joins TRBV14 and TRBJ2-7; possibly TRBD1 for D (5 bases). The CDR3 has 15 amino acids. Deletions cut 1 base from V and 0 bases from J, with 10 bases between. The germline CDR1 and CDR2 sequences are SGHDN and FVKESK. CDR3 residues: CASSQVTASSYEQYF. The CDR3 coding sequence is TGTGCCAGCAGCCAAGTGACAGCGAGCTCCTACGAGCAGTACTTC.

The chain joins TRBV29-1 to TRBJ2-7; possibly TRBD1 for D (5 bases). The CDR3 totals 13 residues. CDR1 is SQVTM, CDR2 ANQGSEA, per germline. V was trimmed by 4 bases and J by 3 bases, leaving 13 bases between them. The CDR3 bases are TGCAGCGTTGGTTTTGGACAAATCTACGAGCAGTACTTC. It encodes CSVGFGQIYEQYF.